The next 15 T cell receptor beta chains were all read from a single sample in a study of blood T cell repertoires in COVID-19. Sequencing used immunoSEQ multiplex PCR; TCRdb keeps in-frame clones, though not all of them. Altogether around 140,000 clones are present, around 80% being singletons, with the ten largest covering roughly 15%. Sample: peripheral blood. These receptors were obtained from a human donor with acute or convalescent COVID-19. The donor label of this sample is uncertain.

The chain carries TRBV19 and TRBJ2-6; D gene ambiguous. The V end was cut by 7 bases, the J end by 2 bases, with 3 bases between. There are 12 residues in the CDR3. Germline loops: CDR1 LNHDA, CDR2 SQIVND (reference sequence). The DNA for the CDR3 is TGTGCCAGTACGGCTGGGGCCAACGTCCTGACTTTC. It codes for CASTAGANVLTF.

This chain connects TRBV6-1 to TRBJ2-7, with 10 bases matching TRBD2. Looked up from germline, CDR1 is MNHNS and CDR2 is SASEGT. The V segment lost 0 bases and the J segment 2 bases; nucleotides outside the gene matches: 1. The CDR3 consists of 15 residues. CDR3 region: CASSEASGGPYEQYF. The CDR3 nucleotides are TGTGCCAGCAGTGAAGCTAGCGGGGGGCCCTACGAGCAGTACTTC.

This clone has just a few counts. The CDR3: CASSRTGDYGYTF. The CDR3 nucleotides read TGTGCCAGCAGTCGAACAGGGGACTATGGCTACACCTTC. The genes are TRBV2 and TRBJ1-2; TRBD1 agrees at 7 bases. The CDR3 consists of 13 residues. In germline, CDR1 is SNHLY, CDR2 FYNNEI. Unmatched junction bases numbered 3, after V lost 5 bases and J lost 3 bases.

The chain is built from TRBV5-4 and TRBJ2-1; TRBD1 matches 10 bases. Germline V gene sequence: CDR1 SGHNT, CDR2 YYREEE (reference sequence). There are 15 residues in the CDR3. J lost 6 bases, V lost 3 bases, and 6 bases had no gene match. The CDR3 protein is CASSSGTGAGNEQFF. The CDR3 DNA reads TGTGCCAGCAGCTCCGGGACAGGGGCCGGCAATGAGCAGTTCTTC.

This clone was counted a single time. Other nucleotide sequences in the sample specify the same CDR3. CDR3 sequence (DNA): TGTGCCAGCAGTTATAGCCGGACAGGCGGTAGCTATGGCTACACCTTC. Translation gives CASSYSRTGGSYGYTF. The J gene is TRBJ1-2, the V gene TRBV6-5, with TRBD1 matching 7 bases. Germline loops: CDR1 MNHEY, CDR2 SVGAGI. Trimming took 3 bases from V and 4 from J; bases not matched to a gene: 11. The CDR3 consists of 16 residues.

CDR3 residues: CAWSAGRGGRGTDTQYF. The CDR3, as DNA: TGTGCCTGGAGTGCGGGGCGGGGGGGCCGCGGCACAGATACGCAGTATTTT. The J gene is TRBJ2-3, the V gene TRBV30, with 9 bases matching TRBD2. V was clipped by 1 base and J by 1 base; unmatched bases: 9. This CDR3 has 17 residues. CDR1 is GTSNPN and CDR2 is SVGIG in the germline V gene (reference sequence).

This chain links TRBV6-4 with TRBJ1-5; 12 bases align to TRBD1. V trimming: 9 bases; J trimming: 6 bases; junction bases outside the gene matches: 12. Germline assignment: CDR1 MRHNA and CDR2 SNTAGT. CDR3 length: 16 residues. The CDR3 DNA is TGTGCCAGTCACTTCCGGGACAGGGGGCAATTTCAGCCCCAGCATTTT. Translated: CASHFRDRGQFQPQHF.

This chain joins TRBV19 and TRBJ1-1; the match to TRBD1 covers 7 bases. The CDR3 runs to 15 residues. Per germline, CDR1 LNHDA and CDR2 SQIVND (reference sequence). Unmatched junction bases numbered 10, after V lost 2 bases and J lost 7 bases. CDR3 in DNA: TGTGCCAGTAGTATAAGCGACAGGGCCTTCGATGAAGCTTTCTTT. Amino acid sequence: CASSISDRAFDEAFF.

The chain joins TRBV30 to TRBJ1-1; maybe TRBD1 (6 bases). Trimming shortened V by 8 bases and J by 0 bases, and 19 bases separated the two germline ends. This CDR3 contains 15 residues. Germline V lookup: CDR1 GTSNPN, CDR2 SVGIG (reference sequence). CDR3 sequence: CAAGQTNYLNTEAFF. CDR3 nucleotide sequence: TGTGCCGCCGGACAGACCAATTACCTGAACACTGAAGCTTTCTTT.

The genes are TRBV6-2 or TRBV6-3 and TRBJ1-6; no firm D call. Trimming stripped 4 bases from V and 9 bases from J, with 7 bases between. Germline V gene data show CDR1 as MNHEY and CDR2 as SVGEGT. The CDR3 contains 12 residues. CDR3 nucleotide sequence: TGTGCCAGCAGTTTAAGAGTTTCACCCCTCCACTTT. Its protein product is CASSLRVSPLHF.

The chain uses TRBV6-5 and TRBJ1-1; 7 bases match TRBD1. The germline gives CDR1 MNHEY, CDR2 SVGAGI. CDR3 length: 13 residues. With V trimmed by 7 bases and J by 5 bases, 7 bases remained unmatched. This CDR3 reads CASMKGARTEAFF. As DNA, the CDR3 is TGTGCCAGCATGAAGGGGGCGAGGACTGAAGCTTTCTTT.

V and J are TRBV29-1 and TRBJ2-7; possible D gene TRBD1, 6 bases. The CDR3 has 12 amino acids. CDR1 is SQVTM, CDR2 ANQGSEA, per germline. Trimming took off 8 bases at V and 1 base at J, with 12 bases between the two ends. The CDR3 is CSIWTVSYEQYF. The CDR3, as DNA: TGCAGCATTTGGACAGTTTCCTACGAGCAGTACTTC.

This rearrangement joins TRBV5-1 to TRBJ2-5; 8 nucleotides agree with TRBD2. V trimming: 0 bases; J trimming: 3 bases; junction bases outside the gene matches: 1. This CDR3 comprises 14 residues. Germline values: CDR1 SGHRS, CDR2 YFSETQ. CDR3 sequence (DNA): TGCGCCAGCAGCTTGGGAGCGGGAGAAGAGACCCAGTACTTC. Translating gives CASSLGAGEETQYF.

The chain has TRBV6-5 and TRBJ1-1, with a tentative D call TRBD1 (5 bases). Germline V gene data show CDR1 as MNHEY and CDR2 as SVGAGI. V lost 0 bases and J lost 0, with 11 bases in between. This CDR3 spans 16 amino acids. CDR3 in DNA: TGTGCCAGCAGTTACTCTCGGGGGGGTCTGAACACTGAAGCTTTCTTT. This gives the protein CASSYSRGGLNTEAFF.

CDR3 sequence: CASSESGATNEKLFF. CDR3 DNA: TGTGCCAGCAGTGAATCGGGGGCAACTAATGAAAAACTGTTTTTT. The rearrangement links TRBV2 to TRBJ1-4; maybe TRBD1 (5 bases). The CDR3 loop spans 15 amino acids. Trimming removed 2 bases from V and 0 bases from J, with 7 bases in between. CDR1 and CDR2 from the germline V gene are SNHLY and FYNNEI. Combining the CDR3 with reference TRBV2 and TRBJ1-4 gives the whole variable domain EPEVTQTPSHQVTQMGQEVILRCVPISNHLYFYWYRQILGQKVEFLVSFYNNEISEKSEIFDDQFSVERPDGSNFTLKIRSTKLEDSAMYFCASSESGATNEKLFFGSGTQLSVL.